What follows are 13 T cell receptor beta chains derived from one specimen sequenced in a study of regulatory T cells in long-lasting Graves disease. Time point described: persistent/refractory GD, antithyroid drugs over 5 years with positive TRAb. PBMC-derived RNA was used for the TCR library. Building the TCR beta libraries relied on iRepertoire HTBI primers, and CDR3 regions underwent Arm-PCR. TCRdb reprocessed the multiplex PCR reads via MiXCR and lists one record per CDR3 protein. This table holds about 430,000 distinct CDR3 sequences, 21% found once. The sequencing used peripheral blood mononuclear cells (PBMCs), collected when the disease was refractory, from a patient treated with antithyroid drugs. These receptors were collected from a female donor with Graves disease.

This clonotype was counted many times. The CDR3 DNA reads TGTGCCAGCAGTGTCAGGGGGAATGGAAACACCATATATTTT. The encoded protein is CASSVRGNGNTIYF. The chain recombines TRBV2 with TRBJ1-3, with TRBD1 matching 7 bases. The J segment lost 3 bases and the V segment lost 4 bases, leaving 3 bases of the junction unmatched. Germline V lookup: CDR1 SNHLY, CDR2 FYNNEI. This CDR3 contains 14 residues. Together with reference TRBV2 and TRBJ1-3, the CDR3 gives the full variable domain: EPEVTQTPSHQVTQMGQEVILRCVPISNHLYFYWYRQILGQKVEFLVSFYNNEISEKSEIFDDQFSVERPDGSNFTLKIRSTKLEDSAMYFCASSVRGNGNTIYFGEGSWLTVV.

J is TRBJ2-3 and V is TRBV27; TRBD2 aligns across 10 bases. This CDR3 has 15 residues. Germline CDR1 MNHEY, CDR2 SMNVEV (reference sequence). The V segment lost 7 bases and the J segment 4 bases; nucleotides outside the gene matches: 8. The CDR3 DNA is TGTGCCAGCAATCTGGCTAGCGGGAGATCAGATACGCAGTATTTT. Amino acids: CASNLASGRSDTQYF.

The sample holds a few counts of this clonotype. CDR3 nucleotides: TGCGCCAGCAGCCAAGATTCTGGGGAACCCCATCAGCCCCAGCATTTT. Protein product: CASSQDSGEPHQPQHF. This rearrangement joins TRBV4-1 to TRBJ1-5; no clear D gene. Germline CDR1 MGHRA, CDR2 YSYEKL. This CDR3 has 16 residues. V was pared by 0 bases and J by 5 bases, with 14 bases between.

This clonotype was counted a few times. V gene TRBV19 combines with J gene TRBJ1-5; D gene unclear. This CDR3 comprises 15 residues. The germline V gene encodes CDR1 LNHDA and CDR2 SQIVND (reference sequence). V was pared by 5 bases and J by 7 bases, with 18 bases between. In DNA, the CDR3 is TGTGCCAGTAGTGAGCTATCCGCCGGTGGGCAGCCCCAGCATTTT. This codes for CASSELSAGGQPQHF.

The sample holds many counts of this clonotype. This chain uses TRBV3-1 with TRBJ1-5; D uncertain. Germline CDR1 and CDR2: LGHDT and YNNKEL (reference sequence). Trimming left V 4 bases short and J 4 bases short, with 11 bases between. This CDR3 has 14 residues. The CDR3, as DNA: TGTGCCAGCAGCCCTAACCTTGGGAATCAGCCCCAGCATTTT. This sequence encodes CASSPNLGNQPQHF.

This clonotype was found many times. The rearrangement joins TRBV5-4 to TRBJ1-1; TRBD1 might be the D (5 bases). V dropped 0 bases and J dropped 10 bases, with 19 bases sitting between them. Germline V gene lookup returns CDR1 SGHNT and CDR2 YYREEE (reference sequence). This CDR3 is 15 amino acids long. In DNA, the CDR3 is TGTGCCAGCAGCTTGGCCCCCGGGGCACCCGAGTCAGCTTTCTTT. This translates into CASSLAPGAPESAFF. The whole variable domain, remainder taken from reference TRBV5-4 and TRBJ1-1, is ETGVTQSPTHLIKTRGQQVTLRCSSQSGHNTVSWYQQALGQGPQFIFQYYREEENGRGNFPPRFSGLQFPNYSSELNVNALELDDSALYLCASSLAPGAPESAFFGQGTRLTVV.

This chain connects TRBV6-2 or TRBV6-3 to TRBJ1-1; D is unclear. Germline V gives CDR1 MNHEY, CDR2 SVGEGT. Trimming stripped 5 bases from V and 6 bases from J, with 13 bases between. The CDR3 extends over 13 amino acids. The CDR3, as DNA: TGTGCCAGCAGTGAACTCCTGGCTGCTGAAGCTTTCTTT. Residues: CASSELLAAEAFF.

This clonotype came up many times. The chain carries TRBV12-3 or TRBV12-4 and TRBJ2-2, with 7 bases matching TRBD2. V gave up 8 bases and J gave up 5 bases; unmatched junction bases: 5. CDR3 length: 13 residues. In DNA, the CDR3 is TGTGCCAGCGAAGGACTAGTGACCGGGGAGCTGTTTTTT. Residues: CASEGLVTGELFF.

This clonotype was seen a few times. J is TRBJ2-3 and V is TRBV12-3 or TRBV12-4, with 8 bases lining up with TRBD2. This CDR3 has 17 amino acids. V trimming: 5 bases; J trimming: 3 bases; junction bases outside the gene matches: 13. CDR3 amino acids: CASSGRFAAGVTDTQYF. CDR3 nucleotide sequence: TGTGCCAGCAGTGGACGTTTTGCAGCGGGAGTAACAGATACGCAGTATTTT.

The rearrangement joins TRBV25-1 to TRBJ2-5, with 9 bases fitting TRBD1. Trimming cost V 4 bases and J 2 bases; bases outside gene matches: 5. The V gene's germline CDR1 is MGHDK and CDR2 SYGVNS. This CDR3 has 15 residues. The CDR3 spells CASSGGQGVQETQYF. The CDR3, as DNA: TGTGCCAGCAGTGGGGGACAGGGAGTTCAAGAGACCCAGTACTTC. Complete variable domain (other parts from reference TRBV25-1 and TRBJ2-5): EADIYQTPRYLVIGTGKKITLECSQTMGHDKMYWYQQDPGMELHLIHYSYGVNSTEKGDLSSESTVSRIRTEHFPLTLESARPSHTSQYLCASSGGQGVQETQYFGPGTRLLVL.

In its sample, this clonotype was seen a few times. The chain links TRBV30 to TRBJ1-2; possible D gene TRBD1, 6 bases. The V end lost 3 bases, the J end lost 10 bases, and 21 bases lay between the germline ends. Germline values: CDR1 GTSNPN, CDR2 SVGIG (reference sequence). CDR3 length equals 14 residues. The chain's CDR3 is CAWSLKLTGIDYTF. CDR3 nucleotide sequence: TGTGCCTGGAGCCTCAAACTTACAGGGATTGACTACACCTTC.

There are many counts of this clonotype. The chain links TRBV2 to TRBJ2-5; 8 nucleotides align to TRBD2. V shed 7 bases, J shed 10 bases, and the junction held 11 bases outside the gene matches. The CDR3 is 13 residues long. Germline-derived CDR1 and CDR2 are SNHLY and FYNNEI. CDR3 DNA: TGTGCCAGCACTTTGAGTCACGGGGGGGACCAGTACTTC. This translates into CASTLSHGGDQYF.

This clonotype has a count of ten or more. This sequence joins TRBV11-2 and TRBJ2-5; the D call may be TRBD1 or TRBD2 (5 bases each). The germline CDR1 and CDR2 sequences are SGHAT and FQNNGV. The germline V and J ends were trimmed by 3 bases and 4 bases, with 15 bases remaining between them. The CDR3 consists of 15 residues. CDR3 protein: CASSFTGTVGETQYF. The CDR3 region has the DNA TGTGCCAGCAGCTTTACCGGGACGGTGGGAGAGACCCAGTACTTC.